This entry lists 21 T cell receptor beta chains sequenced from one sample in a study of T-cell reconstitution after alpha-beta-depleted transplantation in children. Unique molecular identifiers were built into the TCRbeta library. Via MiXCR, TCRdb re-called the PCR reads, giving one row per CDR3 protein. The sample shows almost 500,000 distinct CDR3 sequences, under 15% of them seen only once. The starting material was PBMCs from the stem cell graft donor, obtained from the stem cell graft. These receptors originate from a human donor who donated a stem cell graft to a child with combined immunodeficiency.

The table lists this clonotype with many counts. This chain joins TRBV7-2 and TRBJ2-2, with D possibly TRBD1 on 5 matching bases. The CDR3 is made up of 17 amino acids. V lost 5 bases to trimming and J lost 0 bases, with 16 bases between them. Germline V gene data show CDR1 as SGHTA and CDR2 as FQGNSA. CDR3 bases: TGTGCCAGCAGCGGGGCGAGGACACTCACGAACACCGGGGAGCTGTTTTTT. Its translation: CASSGARTLTNTGELFF.

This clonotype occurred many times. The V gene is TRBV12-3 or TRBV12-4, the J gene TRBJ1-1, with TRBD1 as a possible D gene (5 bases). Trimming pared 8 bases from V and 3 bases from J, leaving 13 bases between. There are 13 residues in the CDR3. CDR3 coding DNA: TGTGCCAGCGGCCCGGCAGGGTACACTGAAGCTTTCTTT. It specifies CASGPAGYTEAFF.

CDR3 in amino acids: CASGLTIVLGFGGELFF. The DNA of the CDR3 is TGTGCTAGTGGCCTAACTATCGTCCTGGGTTTCGGCGGGGAGCTGTTTTTT. The V gene is TRBV12-5, the J gene TRBJ2-2; no firm D call. V lost 6 bases and J lost 7, with 24 bases in between. The CDR3 length is 17 residues. Germline CDR1 LGHNT, CDR2 FRNRAP.

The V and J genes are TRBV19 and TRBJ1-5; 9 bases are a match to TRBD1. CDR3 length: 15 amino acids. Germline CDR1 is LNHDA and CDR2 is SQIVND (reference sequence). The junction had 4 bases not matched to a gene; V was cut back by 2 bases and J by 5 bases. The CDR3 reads CASSILGQGHQPQHF. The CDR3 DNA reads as TGTGCCAGTAGTATACTGGGACAGGGCCATCAGCCCCAGCATTTT.

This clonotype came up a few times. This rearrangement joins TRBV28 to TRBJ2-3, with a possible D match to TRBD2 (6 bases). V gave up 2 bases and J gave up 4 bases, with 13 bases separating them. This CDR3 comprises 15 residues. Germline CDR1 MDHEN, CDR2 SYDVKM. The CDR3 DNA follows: TGTGCCAGCAGTTTAAGGCAGGGCGGGGCAGATACGCAGTATTTT. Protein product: CASSLRQGGADTQYF.

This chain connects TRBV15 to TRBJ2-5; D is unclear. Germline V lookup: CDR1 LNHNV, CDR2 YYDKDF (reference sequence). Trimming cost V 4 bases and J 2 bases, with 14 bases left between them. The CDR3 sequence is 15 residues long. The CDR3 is CATSTLSGGQETQYF. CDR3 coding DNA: TGTGCCACCAGCACTCTCTCCGGCGGACAAGAGACCCAGTACTTC.

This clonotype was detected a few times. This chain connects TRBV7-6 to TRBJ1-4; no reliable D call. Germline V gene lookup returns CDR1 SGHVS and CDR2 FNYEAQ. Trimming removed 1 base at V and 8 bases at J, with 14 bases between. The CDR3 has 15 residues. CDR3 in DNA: TGTGCCAGCAGCTTAGGTGGAGGGAGTAAGGAAAAACTGTTTTTT. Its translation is CASSLGGGSKEKLFF.

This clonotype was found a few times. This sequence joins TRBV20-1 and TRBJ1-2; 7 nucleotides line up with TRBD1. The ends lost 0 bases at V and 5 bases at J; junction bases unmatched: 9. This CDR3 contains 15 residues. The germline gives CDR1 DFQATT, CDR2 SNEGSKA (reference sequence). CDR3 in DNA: TGCAGTGCTAGAGATCCGTTAGGGGGCGGATATGGCTACACCTTC. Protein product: CSARDPLGGGYGYTF.

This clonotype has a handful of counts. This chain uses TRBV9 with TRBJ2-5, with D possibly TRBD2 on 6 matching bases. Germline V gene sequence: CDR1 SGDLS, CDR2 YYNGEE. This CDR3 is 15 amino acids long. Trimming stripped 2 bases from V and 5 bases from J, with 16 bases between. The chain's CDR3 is CASSVGQGLSETQYF. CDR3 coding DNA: TGTGCCAGCAGCGTGGGTCAGGGACTCTCGGAGACCCAGTACTTC.

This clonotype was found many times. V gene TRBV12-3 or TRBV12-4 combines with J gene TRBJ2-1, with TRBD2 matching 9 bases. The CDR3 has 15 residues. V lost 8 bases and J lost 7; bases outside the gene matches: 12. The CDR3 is CASDRGRGGVNEQFF. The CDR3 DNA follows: TGTGCCAGCGATAGGGGGCGGGGGGGCGTTAATGAGCAGTTCTTC.

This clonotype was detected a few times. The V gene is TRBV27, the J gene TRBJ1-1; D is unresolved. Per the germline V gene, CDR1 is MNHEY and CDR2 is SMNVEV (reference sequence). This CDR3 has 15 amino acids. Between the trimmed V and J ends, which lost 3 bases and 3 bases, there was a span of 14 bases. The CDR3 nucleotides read TGTGCCAGCAGTTTTATACTGGACCACGACACTGAAGCTTTCTTT. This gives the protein CASSFILDHDTEAFF.

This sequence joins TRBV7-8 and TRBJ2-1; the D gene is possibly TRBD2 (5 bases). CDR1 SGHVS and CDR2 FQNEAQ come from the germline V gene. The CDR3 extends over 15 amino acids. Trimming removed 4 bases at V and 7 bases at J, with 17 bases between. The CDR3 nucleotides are TGTGCCAGCAGCTCCGTCCTCCCCGGGGAAAATGAGCAGTTCTTC. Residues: CASSSVLPGENEQFF.

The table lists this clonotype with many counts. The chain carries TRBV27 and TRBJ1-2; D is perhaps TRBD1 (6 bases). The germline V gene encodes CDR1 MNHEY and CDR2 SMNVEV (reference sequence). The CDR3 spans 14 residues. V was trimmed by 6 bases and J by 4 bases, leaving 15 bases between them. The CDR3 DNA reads TGTGCCAGCAGAATGGGGGGACACTCCTATGGCTACACCTTC. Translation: CASRMGGHSYGYTF.

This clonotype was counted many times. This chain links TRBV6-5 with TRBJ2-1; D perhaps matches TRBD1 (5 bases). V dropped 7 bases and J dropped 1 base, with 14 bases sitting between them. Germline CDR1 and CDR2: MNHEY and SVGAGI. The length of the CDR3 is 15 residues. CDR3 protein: CASNPRQKSYNEQFF. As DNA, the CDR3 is TGTGCCAGCAACCCCCGACAGAAATCCTACAATGAGCAGTTCTTC.

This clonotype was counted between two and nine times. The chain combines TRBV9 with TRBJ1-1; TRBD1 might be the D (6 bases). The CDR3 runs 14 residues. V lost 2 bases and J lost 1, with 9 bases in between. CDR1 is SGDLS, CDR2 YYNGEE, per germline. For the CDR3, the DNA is TGTGCCAGCAGCGTCGGGACACAGAACACTGAAGCTTTCTTT. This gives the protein CASSVGTQNTEAFF.

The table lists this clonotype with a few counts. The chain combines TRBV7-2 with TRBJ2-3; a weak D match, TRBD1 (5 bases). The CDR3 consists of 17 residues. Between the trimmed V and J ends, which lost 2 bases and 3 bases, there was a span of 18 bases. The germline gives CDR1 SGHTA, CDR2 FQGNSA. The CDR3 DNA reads TGTGCCAGCAGCTTACATGACAGTCCCGCTGGGACAGATACGCAGTATTTT. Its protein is CASSLHDSPAGTDTQYF. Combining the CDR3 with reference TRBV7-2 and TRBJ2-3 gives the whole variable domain GAGVSQSPSNKVTEKGKDVELRCDPISGHTALYWYRQSLGQGLEFLIYFQGNSAPDKSGLPSDRFSAERTGGSVSTLTIQRTQQEDSAVYLCASSLHDSPAGTDTQYFGPGTRLTVL.

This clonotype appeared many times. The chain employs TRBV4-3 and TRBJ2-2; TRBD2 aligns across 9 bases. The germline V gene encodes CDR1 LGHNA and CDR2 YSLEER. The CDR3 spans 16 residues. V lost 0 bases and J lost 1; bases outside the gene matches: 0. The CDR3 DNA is TGCGCCAGCAGCCAAGAACTAGCGGGGAACACCGGGGAGCTGTTTTTT. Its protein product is CASSQELAGNTGELFF.

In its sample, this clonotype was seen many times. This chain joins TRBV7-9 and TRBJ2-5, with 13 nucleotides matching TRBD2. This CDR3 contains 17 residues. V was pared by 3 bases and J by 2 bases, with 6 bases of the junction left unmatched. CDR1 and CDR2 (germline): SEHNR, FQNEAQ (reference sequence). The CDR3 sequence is CASSLGLAGSWQETQYF. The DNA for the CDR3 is TGTGCCAGCAGCTTGGGACTAGCGGGAAGTTGGCAAGAGACCCAGTACTTC.

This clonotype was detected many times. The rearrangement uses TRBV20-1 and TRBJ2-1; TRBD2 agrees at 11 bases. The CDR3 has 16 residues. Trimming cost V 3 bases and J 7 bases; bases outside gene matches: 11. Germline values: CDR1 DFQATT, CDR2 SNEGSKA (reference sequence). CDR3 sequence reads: CSARRQRVAGGNEQFF. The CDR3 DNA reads TGCAGTGCTAGGCGCCAGAGGGTAGCGGGAGGGAATGAGCAGTTCTTC.

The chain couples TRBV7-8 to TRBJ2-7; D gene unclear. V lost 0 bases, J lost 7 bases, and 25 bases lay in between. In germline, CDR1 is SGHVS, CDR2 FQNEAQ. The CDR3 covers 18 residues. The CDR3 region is CASSLAFKLRQSVREQYF. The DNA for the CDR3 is TGTGCCAGCAGCTTAGCATTCAAGCTACGACAAAGCGTGCGGGAGCAGTACTTC.

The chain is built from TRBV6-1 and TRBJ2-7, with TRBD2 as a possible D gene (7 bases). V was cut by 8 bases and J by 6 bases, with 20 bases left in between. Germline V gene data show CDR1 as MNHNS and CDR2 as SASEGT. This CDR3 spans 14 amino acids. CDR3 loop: CASREGGRASEQYF. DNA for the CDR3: TGTGCCAGCCGCGAGGGGGGGAGGGCCTCCGAGCAGTACTTC.